The clone carrying this T cell receptor beta chain was observed many times. Its antigen is as yet unknown. The data were obtained in a study of T cells in Graves' hyperthyroidism and ophthalmopathy. The CDR3 regions of TCR beta were amplified from RNA transcripts. Using the HTBI primer set, a first-round RT-PCR was run on the TCR CDR3. TCRdb passed the multiplex PCR reads through MiXCR, listing each CDR3 protein once. The top ten hold under 35% of the sample, which has a few hundred thousand distinct CDR3 sequences, about 16% seen once. Germline V gene sequence: CDR1 MDHEN, CDR2 SYDVKM. CDR3 length equals 14 residues. Trimming at V came to 5 bases and at J to 8 bases, leaving 9 bases not matched to a gene. General study points: Through a model of 13 V-J features, ophthalmopathy was separated from stable hyperthyroidism.

The clonotype was recovered from a woman in her forties or fifties with Graves' hyperthyroidism that later progressed to Graves' ophthalmopathy. Sequencing used blood. The chain joins TRBV28 to TRBJ1-2; TRBD1 matches at 9 bases. The CDR3 DNA reads as TGTGCCAGCAGTGCCGCCACAGGGGGCTGGGGCTACACCTTC. Its protein is CASSAATGGWGYTF.